This T cell receptor beta chain was observed in a study of post-analysis software for immune sequencing data. Germline loops: CDR1 SGHTA, CDR2 FQGTGA. The CDR3 is 15 residues long. The library was made from cDNA and included unique molecular identifiers. TCRdb re-derived calls from the PCR reads in MiXCR, one entry per CDR3 protein. The table records a few hundred thousand distinct CDR3 sequences, roughly 35% of them present only once. Study-wide results and caveats: Comparison of patients with controls showed 5 or 6 TRBV segments more frequent in patients, TRBV5-6, TRBV5-1 and TRBV20-1 among them.

With regard to this clonotype: Its antigen remains unidentified. The junction departs from germline at one end; a sequencing error may be responsible.

The source is a girl aged 10 to 17 with multiple sclerosis. The sequenced material came from blood. The chain uses TRBV7-3 and TRBJ1-1, with no clear D. Here the CDR3 reads CTSSYTGGHRDEAFF. In DNA form, the CDR3 reads TGTACCAGCAGCTACACGGGCGGCCATCGGGATGAAGCTTTCTTT.